The present entry profiles one T cell receptor beta chain with its context. Patients with a history of autoimmune disease or on systemic immunosuppression were excluded. The data derive from a study of OX40 agonist ivuxolimab in advanced cancers. Looking at the study overall: Of the patients, three showed partial responses, one with hepatocellular carcinoma and two with cutaneous melanoma.

The table came from immunoSEQ multiplex PCR; TCRdb's copy has only in-frame clones and leaves some out. The repertoire has around 45,000 clones, roughly 90% of them found once; the top ten carry less than 8%. Sequenced material: CD4+ or CD8+ T cells sorted from blood, taken in a trial of the OX40 agonist ivuxolimab. This clonotype originated in an adult with an advanced solid tumor such as melanoma, head and neck, liver or kidney cancer.

CDR3 region: CASSPKGQYYGYTF. The CDR3 DNA follows: TGTGCCAGCAGTCCGAAGGGACAGTACTATGGCTACACCTTC. The rearrangement links TRBV27 to TRBJ1-2; 7 bases match TRBD1. This CDR3 has 14 amino acids. The germline CDR1 and CDR2 sequences are MNHEY and SMNVEV (reference sequence). The junction had 6 bases not matched to a gene; V was cut back by 5 bases and J by 3 bases.